This paragraph reports one T cell receptor beta chain. What it recognizes is unknown. The sample is drawn from a study of identical twins' blood T cells. Notes on the study in general: Twins shared more top CDR3 clonotypes than unrelated donors did.

In the source study's methods: Per-library CDR3 reads ranged about 2 to 3.6 million; clonotypes, ~95,000 to ~500,000. TCRdb re-called the 5' RACE reads through MiXCR, storing one row per CDR3 protein. TCRdb, not the authors, supplied the V and J calls. The sample shows around 380,000 distinct CDR3 sequences, roughly 30% of them seen only once. Sample: PBMCs. The TCR sequence derives from a woman aged 18 to 49 in good health.

CDR3 in amino acids: CASSGANVLTF. As DNA, the CDR3 is TGCGCCAGCTCTGGGGCCAACGTCCTGACTTTC. The rearrangement joins TRBV5-1 to TRBJ2-6; D is uncertain. This CDR3 comprises 11 residues. V was cut by 7 bases and J by 1 base, with 0 bases left in between. Per the germline V gene, CDR1 is SGHRS and CDR2 is YFSETQ.